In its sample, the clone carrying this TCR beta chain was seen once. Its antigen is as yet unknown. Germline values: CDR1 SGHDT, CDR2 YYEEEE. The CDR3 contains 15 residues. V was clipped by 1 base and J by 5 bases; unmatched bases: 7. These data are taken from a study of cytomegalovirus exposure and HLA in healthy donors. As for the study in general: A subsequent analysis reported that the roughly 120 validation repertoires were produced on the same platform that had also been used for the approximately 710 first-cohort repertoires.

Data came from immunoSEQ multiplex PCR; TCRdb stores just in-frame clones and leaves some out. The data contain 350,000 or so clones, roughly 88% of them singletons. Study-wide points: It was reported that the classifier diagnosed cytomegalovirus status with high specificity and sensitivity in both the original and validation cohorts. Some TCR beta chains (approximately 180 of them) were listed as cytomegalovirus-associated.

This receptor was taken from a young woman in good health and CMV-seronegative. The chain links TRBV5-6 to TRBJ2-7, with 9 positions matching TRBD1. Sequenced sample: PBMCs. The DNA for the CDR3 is TGTGCCAGCAGCTTGCTGGGGACAGGGATCAACGAGCAGTACTTC. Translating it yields CASSLLGTGINEQYF. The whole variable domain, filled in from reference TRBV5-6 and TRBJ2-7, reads DAGVTQSPTHLIKTRGQQVTLRCSPKSGHDTVSWYQQALGQGPQFIFQYYEEEERQRGNFPDRFSGHQFPNYSSELNVNALLLGDSALYLCASSLLGTGINEQYFGPGTRLTVT.